The 17 T cell receptor beta chains given below trace back to one sample, sequenced in a study of blood T cells in healthy people across ages. A J-beta primer mix and a sample-barcoded 5' primer were used in a second PCR of roughly 6 to 12 cycles. TCRdb analysed the 5' RACE reads with MiXCR anew, one entry per CDR3 protein. The table includes 1,300,000 or so distinct CDR3 sequences, approximately 59% detected once. Sequencing used blood. These receptors were obtained from a man aged 18 to 29 in good health.

The J gene is TRBJ1-6, the V gene TRBV27, with 7 bases matching TRBD1. This CDR3 region has 15 residues. Germline lookup yields CDR1 MNHEY and CDR2 SMNVEV (reference sequence). Trimming at V came to 5 bases and at J to 8 bases, leaving 9 bases not matched to a gene. The CDR3 sequence: CASSPPGQWDSPLHF. The CDR3 DNA reads as TGTGCCAGCAGTCCCCCGGGACAGTGGGATTCACCCCTCCACTTT.

CDR3 region: CASRKAAGSYNEQFF. The DNA of the CDR3 is TGTGCCAGCAGGAAAGCAGCGGGATCCTACAATGAGCAGTTCTTC. The J gene is TRBJ2-1, the V gene TRBV11-2, with 7 bases identical to TRBD2. The germline CDR1 and CDR2 sequences are SGHAT and FQNNGV. J lost 1 base, V lost 6 bases, and 6 bases had no gene match. The CDR3 is made up of 15 amino acids.

In this sample, this clonotype turned up a few times. V gene TRBV5-1 combines with J gene TRBJ2-5, with TRBD1 as a possible D gene (6 bases). Germline assignment: CDR1 SGHRS and CDR2 YFSETQ. The V gene lost 2 bases and the J gene lost 3 bases, with 8 bases spanning the gap. The CDR3 loop spans 13 amino acids. CDR3 coding DNA: TGCGCCAGCAGCTTTAAGGGGGAAGAGACCCAGTACTTC. Translated, it gives CASSFKGEETQYF. Supplemented by reference TRBV5-1 and TRBJ2-5, the full variable domain reads KAGVTQTPRYLIKTRGQQVTLSCSPISGHRSVSWYQQTPGQGLQFLFEYFSETQRNKGNFPGRFSGRQFSNSRSEMNVSTLELGDSALYLCASSFKGEETQYFGPGTRLLVL.

V is TRBV3-1 and J is TRBJ1-2; D perhaps matches TRBD1 (6 bases). The germline V gene encodes CDR1 LGHDT and CDR2 YNNKEL (reference sequence). Deletions cut 2 bases from V and 4 bases from J, with 11 bases between. This CDR3 has 14 residues. Here the CDR3 DNA reads TGTGCCAGCAGCCAAAGGACAGTCTCCTATGGCTACACCTTC. Translated: CASSQRTVSYGYTF.

V and J are TRBV6-2 or TRBV6-3 and TRBJ2-5; unclear D gene. This CDR3 has 14 residues. CDR1 is MNHEY and CDR2 is SVGEGT in the germline V gene. With 4 bases removed from V and 4 bases from J, the gap between germline ends came to 13 bases. This CDR3 is CASSWAVKVETQYF. The CDR3 coding sequence is TGTGCCAGCAGTTGGGCGGTTAAGGTAGAGACCCAGTACTTC.

This clonotype turned up a few times. The V call is TRBV7-9, the J call TRBJ1-2, with 11 bases that match TRBD1. This CDR3 has 17 residues. Germline trimming cut 2 bases from V and 4 bases from J; bases unmatched to any gene: 9. Germline V gene data show CDR1 as SEHNR and CDR2 as FQNEAQ (reference sequence). The CDR3 region is CASSLQGQGVLVYGYTF. CDR3 coding DNA: TGTGCCAGCAGCTTACAGGGACAGGGGGTTCTTGTCTATGGCTACACCTTC.

The V and J genes are TRBV13 and TRBJ2-5; 8 positions agree with TRBD1. Germline-derived CDR1 and CDR2 are PRHDT and FYEKMQ (reference sequence). V gave up 5 bases and J gave up 1 base; unmatched junction bases: 9. The CDR3 runs 16 residues. CDR3 amino acids: CASSVSRQGTQETQYF. The CDR3 nucleotides read TGTGCCAGCAGCGTCTCACGACAGGGGACCCAAGAGACCCAGTACTTC.

This sequence joins TRBV20-1 and TRBJ2-7, with TRBD1 identical over 7 bases. V was clipped by 6 bases and J by 7 bases; unmatched bases: 12. Germline V gene lookup returns CDR1 DFQATT and CDR2 SNEGSKA (reference sequence). This CDR3 comprises 13 residues. The CDR3 spells CSAPDRPQDEQYF. In DNA, the CDR3 is TGCAGTGCCCCGGACAGGCCTCAGGATGAGCAGTACTTC.

The J gene is TRBJ1-1, the V gene TRBV14; D remains ambiguous. CDR3 length equals 14 residues. The germline CDR1 and CDR2 sequences are SGHDN and FVKESK. V lost 0 bases and J lost 4, with 9 bases in between. In nucleotides, the CDR3 is TGTGCCAGCAGCCAAGAGGAAGTGGGCACTGAAGCTTTCTTT. Amino acids: CASSQEEVGTEAFF.

This clonotype came up a few times. The V call is TRBV5-5, the J call TRBJ2-1; D ambiguous. The CDR3 sequence is 15 residues long. The germline V gene has CDR1 SGHKS and CDR2 YYEKEE (reference sequence). V gave up 4 bases and J gave up 3 bases, with 14 bases separating them. The CDR3 bases are TGTGCCAGCAGCCCTATTCAGCCCGACTACAATGAGCAGTTCTTC. The encoded protein is CASSPIQPDYNEQFF.

This chain connects TRBV7-2 to TRBJ2-3, with D possibly being TRBD2 (6 bases). Germline V gene lookup returns CDR1 SGHTA and CDR2 FQGNSA. V lost 5 bases and J lost 2, with 14 bases in between. CDR3 size: 15 residues. The CDR3: CASSRPWGDTDTQYF. CDR3 nucleotide sequence: TGTGCCAGCAGCCGCCCGTGGGGGGACACAGATACGCAGTATTTT.

This clonotype turned up a few times. CDR3 nucleotides: TGTGCCAGCGGCAGCGGGGGGGACACAGATACGCAGTATTTT. As protein: CASGSGGDTDTQYF. This chain links TRBV4-2 with TRBJ2-3; 10 bases map to TRBD2. Germline V gene data show CDR1 as LGHNA and CDR2 as YNFKEQ. Germline trimming cut 8 bases from V and 2 bases from J; bases unmatched to any gene: 4. The CDR3 totals 14 residues.

This clonotype has only one observation. This rearrangement joins TRBV27 to TRBJ2-1, with 9 bases identical to TRBD2. The end of the DNA fits TRBJ2-7 better, so the J call may be wrong. The CDR3 has 16 amino acids. CDR1 and CDR2 from the germline V gene are MNHEY and SMNVEV (reference sequence). The CDR3 loop reads CASSLLWTSAYNEQYF. The CDR3 bases are TGTGCCAGCAGTTTACTTTGGACTAGCGCCTACAATGAGCAGTACTTC.

This clonotype turned up a few times. V is TRBV20-1 and J is TRBJ2-3; tentatively, D is TRBD1 (6 bases). Trimming shortened V by 3 bases and J by 2 bases, and 12 bases separated the two germline ends. The CDR3 sequence is 14 residues long. Germline V gene lookup returns CDR1 DFQATT and CDR2 SNEGSKA (reference sequence). CDR3 loop: CSASQGSTTDTQYF. Written as DNA, the CDR3 is TGCAGTGCTAGCCAGGGGAGTACCACAGATACGCAGTATTTT.

This chain connects TRBV20-1 to TRBJ2-7; D is uncertain. The germline CDR1 and CDR2 sequences are DFQATT and SNEGSKA (reference sequence). V lost 1 base and J 3 bases, leaving 13 bases between the germline ends. CDR3 size: 14 residues. CDR3 nucleotide sequence: TGCAGTGCTAGAGCGGCCCTCCTAGTCTACGAGCAGTACTTC. It translates to CSARAALLVYEQYF.

V gene TRBV14 combines with J gene TRBJ2-7; a weak D match, TRBD1 (5 bases). With 0 bases removed from V and 2 bases from J, the gap between germline ends came to 14 bases. There are 16 residues in the CDR3. The germline gives CDR1 SGHDN, CDR2 FVKESK. DNA of the CDR3: TGTGCCAGCAGCCAAGATCTTAACAGGTTTCCCTACGAGCAGTACTTC. Its protein is CASSQDLNRFPYEQYF.

In nucleotides, the CDR3 is TGTGCCAGCAGCTTAGATTCACAGGGGGTCGCCTACGAGCAGTACTTC. Amino acids: CASSLDSQGVAYEQYF. V usage is TRBV11-2 and J usage is TRBJ2-4, with TRBD1 matching 8 bases. Judging by the DNA end, TRBJ2-7 fits better; the J call may be wrong. The CDR3 totals 16 residues. Germline V lookup: CDR1 SGHAT, CDR2 FQNNGV.